A single sample gave rise to the 28 T cell receptor beta chains below, sequenced in a study of early T cells in non-severe SARS-CoV-2 infection. One entry per CDR3 protein, called by TCRdb with MiXCR from the 5' RACE reads. The sample contains fewer than 60,000 distinct CDR3 sequences, about 4.2% of which appear only once. Sequences were obtained from whole blood. The receptors shown here come from an adult who was a healthcare worker with PCR-confirmed SARS-CoV-2 infection or an uninfected control (not recorded which).

The chain is built from TRBV20-1 and TRBJ2-3; D ambiguous. The CDR3 consists of 14 residues. The germline gives CDR1 DFQATT, CDR2 SNEGSKA (reference sequence). The V and J ends lost 3 bases and 1 base respectively, with 11 bases between them. The CDR3 bases are TGCAGTGCTAGGTTGGTCCAGGGCACAGATACGCAGTATTTT. Protein product: CSARLVQGTDTQYF.

This clonotype turned up a few times. The rearrangement links TRBV6-1 to TRBJ1-5; unclear D gene. CDR1 and CDR2 from the germline V gene are MNHNS and SASEGT. CDR3 size: 13 residues. V lost 0 bases and J 9 bases, leaving 9 bases between the germline ends. The CDR3 here is CASSEALYRPQHF. CDR3 coding DNA: TGTGCCAGCAGTGAAGCTCTCTATCGGCCCCAGCATTTT.

The chain links TRBV6-2 or TRBV6-3 to TRBJ1-1, with TRBD1 matching 9 bases. With 5 bases clipped from V and 5 bases from J, the junction kept 12 bases outside the gene matches. Germline values: CDR1 MNHEY, CDR2 SVGEGT. The CDR3 contains 16 residues. Here the CDR3 reads CASSRYRQGEDTEAFF. CDR3 sequence (DNA): TGTGCCAGCAGTCGGTATAGACAGGGGGAAGATACTGAAGCTTTCTTT.

This chain connects TRBV11-2 to TRBJ1-1; D gene ambiguous. The CDR3 covers 14 residues. The germline V gene has CDR1 SGHAT and CDR2 FQNNGV. Trimming removed 1 base from V and 7 bases from J, with 13 bases in between. CDR3 residues: CASSLGGGSYEAFF. In nucleotides, the CDR3 is TGTGCCAGCAGCTTAGGAGGAGGGAGCTATGAAGCTTTCTTT. The entire variable domain, with the rest obtained from reference TRBV11-2 and TRBJ1-1, is as follows: EAGVAQSPRYKIIEKRQSVAFWCNPISGHATLYWYQQILGQGPKLLIQFQNNGVVDDSQLPKDRFSAERLKGVDSTLKIQPAKLEDSAVYLCASSLGGGSYEAFFGQGTRLTVV.

The table lists this clonotype with many counts. CDR3 residues: CASSYESGGPQHF. In DNA form, the CDR3 reads TGTGCCAGCAGTTACGAAAGTGGGGGTCCCCAGCATTTT. The rearrangement uses TRBV6-5 and TRBJ1-5; tentatively, D is TRBD1 (5 bases). CDR1 and CDR2 from the germline V gene are MNHEY and SVGAGI. V was clipped by 2 bases and J by 10 bases, with 12 bases between them. The CDR3 loop spans 13 amino acids.

This clonotype is judged medium-sized. This chain links TRBV28 with TRBJ2-7, with D perhaps being TRBD1 or TRBD2 (5 bases each). Per germline, CDR1 MDHEN and CDR2 SYDVKM. Trimming removed 6 bases at V and 3 bases at J, with 15 bases between. There are 14 residues in the CDR3. The CDR3: CASSSQGPDYEQYF. The CDR3 nucleotides read TGTGCCAGCAGCTCCCAGGGACCGGACTACGAGCAGTACTTC.

This clonotype was seen at least ten times. The CDR3 DNA follows: TGTGCCAGTAGTATGTGGGCTAGCGGGAGGGGTGAGCAGTTCTTC. This gives the protein CASSMWASGRGEQFF. The V gene is TRBV19, the J gene TRBJ2-1; 12 bases are a match to TRBD2. Germline V CDR1 and CDR2: LNHDA, SQIVND (reference sequence). The CDR3 has 15 amino acids. The V segment lost 3 bases and the J segment 9 bases; nucleotides outside the gene matches: 6.

This clonotype has ten or more counts. This sequence joins TRBV4-2 and TRBJ2-2, with 7 bases fitting TRBD2. Germline assignment: CDR1 LGHNA and CDR2 YNFKEQ. This CDR3 spans 18 amino acids. The J segment lost 0 bases and the V segment lost 4 bases, leaving 11 bases of the junction unmatched. This CDR3 reads CASSLTRASGANTGELFF. The CDR3 DNA follows: TGTGCCAGCAGCCTGACAAGGGCTAGCGGAGCGAACACCGGGGAGCTGTTTTTT.

This clonotype was detected ten times or more. The chain has TRBV7-2 and TRBJ1-2; D gene ambiguous. The CDR3 runs 14 residues. V lost 4 bases and J lost 0, with 9 bases in between. CDR1 SGHTA and CDR2 FQGNSA come from the germline V gene. CDR3 sequence reads: CASSSEAANYGYTF. CDR3 coding DNA: TGTGCCAGCAGCTCAGAGGCGGCTAACTATGGCTACACCTTC.

This clonotype has ten or more counts. The V gene is TRBV30, the J gene TRBJ2-7; 12 bases are a match to TRBD1. Germline V gives CDR1 GTSNPN, CDR2 SVGIG (reference sequence). The CDR3 spans 14 residues. J was trimmed by 6 bases and V by 3 bases; bases with no gene match: 6. The CDR3 sequence: CAWRRGQGAREQYF. DNA of the CDR3: TGTGCCTGGAGGCGGGGACAGGGGGCGCGCGAGCAGTACTTC.

This clonotype was observed at least ten times. This chain links TRBV6-5 with TRBJ1-3, with D hard to call. Germline lookup yields CDR1 MNHEY and CDR2 SVGAGI. The V end lost 6 bases, the J end lost 0 bases, and 6 bases lay between the germline ends. The CDR3 is 13 amino acids. Here the CDR3 DNA reads TGTGCCAGCAGGTCCGTCTCTGGAAACACCATATATTTT. Its translation is CASRSVSGNTIYF.

The chain carries TRBV5-1 and TRBJ1-1, with D hard to call. V dropped 4 bases and J dropped 0 bases, with 10 bases sitting between them. The germline V gene encodes CDR1 SGHRS and CDR2 YFSETQ. The length of the CDR3 is 14 residues. CDR3 in amino acids: CASSLTSLNTEAFF. The CDR3 DNA reads TGCGCCAGCAGCCTTACCAGCCTGAACACTGAAGCTTTCTTT.

This clonotype was seen many times. V is TRBV6-5 and J is TRBJ1-5, with D possibly matching TRBD1 (5 bases). V shed 6 bases and J shed 7 bases, with 16 bases lying between them. CDR1 is MNHEY and CDR2 is SVGAGI in the germline V gene. The CDR3 length is 14 residues. The CDR3 region has the DNA TGTGCCAGCAGCCGGGACCCAAGAGGCCAGCCCCAGCATTTT. It codes for CASSRDPRGQPQHF.

This clonotype was seen ten or more times. The V and J genes are TRBV7-9 and TRBJ2-5; tentative D call: TRBD1 (5 bases). The V gene lost 3 bases and the J gene lost 5 bases, with 13 bases spanning the gap. The CDR3 contains 14 residues. From germline, CDR1 is SEHNR and CDR2 FQNEAQ (reference sequence). The CDR3 sequence is CASSLNSPGETQYF. The DNA of the CDR3 is TGTGCCAGCAGCTTGAACAGCCCAGGGGAGACCCAGTACTTC.

This clonotype was seen ten or more times. This chain connects TRBV13 to TRBJ2-4, with 15 bases that match TRBD2. The V and J ends lost 5 bases and 9 bases, in that order; junction bases with no gene match: 11. Germline values: CDR1 PRHDT, CDR2 FYEKMQ (reference sequence). The CDR3 is 17 amino acids. The CDR3 here is CASSPRTSGGARGIQYF. The CDR3 DNA reads TGTGCCAGCAGCCCGAGGACTAGCGGGGGGGCCAGGGGCATTCAGTACTTC.

This clonotype qualifies as medium-sized. The chain has TRBV6-6 and TRBJ1-3; D ambiguous. The V gene's germline CDR1 is MNHNY and CDR2 SVGAGI (reference sequence). V was cut by 7 bases and J by 0 bases, with 10 bases left in between. There are 14 residues in the CDR3. The CDR3 DNA follows: TGTGCCAGCACCCCAGGCGCCTCTGGAAACACCATATATTTT. This encodes CASTPGASGNTIYF.

This clonotype showed up many times. The chain links TRBV7-8 to TRBJ2-1, with TRBD2 matching over 11 bases. The CDR3 loop spans 18 amino acids. V was pared by 0 bases and J by 4 bases, with 8 bases of the junction left unmatched. Germline CDR1 SGHVS, CDR2 FQNEAQ. CDR3 nucleotide sequence: TGTGCCAGCAGCTTAGCCCTAGCGGGAGGAACTACTTACAATGAGCAGTTCTTC. The encoded protein is CASSLALAGGTTYNEQFF.

Ten or more counts support this clonotype. The chain is built from TRBV12-3 or TRBV12-4 and TRBJ1-4; TRBD1 might be the D (5 bases). The CDR3 runs 15 residues. V was trimmed by 2 bases and J by 8 bases, leaving 15 bases between them. The CDR3 region is CASSLRQGRREKLFF. Written as DNA, the CDR3 is TGTGCCAGCAGTTTAAGGCAGGGACGAAGGGAAAAACTGTTTTTT.

A note on this clonotype: It may be a read error: a sequence one base away is much more abundant. The chain employs TRBV18 and TRBJ1-1; 9 bases line up with TRBD1. The CDR3 runs to 15 residues. Germline lookup yields CDR1 KGHSH and CDR2 LQKENI. CDR3 residues: CVSSPQRDRVTEAFF. For the CDR3, the DNA is TGTGTCAGCTCACCACAGCGGGACAGGGTCACTGAAGCTTTCTTT.

The sample holds a few counts of this clonotype. The chain has TRBV14 and TRBJ1-6; no firm D call. Trimming pared 2 bases from V and 10 bases from J, leaving 12 bases between. CDR1 is SGHDN, CDR2 FVKESK, per germline. The CDR3 consists of 14 residues. Here the CDR3 reads CASSQSSVGSPLHF. DNA of the CDR3: TGTGCCAGCAGCCAATCCTCGGTTGGGTCACCCCTCCACTTT.

Many counts were recorded for this clonotype. The chain joins TRBV7-2 to TRBJ1-1; TRBD1 might be the D (5 bases). CDR1 and CDR2 from the germline V gene are SGHTA and FQGNSA. Between the trimmed V and J ends, which lost 4 bases and 3 bases, there was a span of 9 bases. This CDR3 has 13 amino acids. In DNA, the CDR3 is TGTGCCAGCAGCTCGTTGGGGCACACTGAAGCTTTCTTT. Translating it yields CASSSLGHTEAFF.

This clonotype was seen ten or more times. The chain links TRBV6-1 to TRBJ2-6; TRBD1 agrees at 7 bases. The germline CDR1 and CDR2 sequences are MNHNS and SASEGT. The CDR3 is 17 amino acids. V lost 3 bases and J lost 4; bases outside the gene matches: 9. This CDR3 is CASSESFTGAGANVLTF. For the CDR3, the DNA is TGTGCCAGCAGTGAGTCCTTTACAGGGGCCGGGGCCAACGTCCTGACTTTC.

This clonotype was counted only a few times. This chain joins TRBV27 and TRBJ2-3, with TRBD2 matching 9 bases. The CDR3 sequence is 15 residues long. After removal of 2 bases from V and 8 bases from J, the junction contained 8 bases not matched to a gene. Germline CDR1 reads MNHEY; CDR2 reads SMNVEV (reference sequence). The CDR3 nucleotides read TGTGCCAGCAGTTTAATAGCGGGAGATAGTGGTACGCAGTATTTT. It codes for CASSLIAGDSGTQYF.

This clonotype was observed a handful of times. The genes are TRBV30 and TRBJ2-7, with 7 bases that match TRBD1. Germline-derived CDR1 and CDR2 are GTSNPN and SVGIG (reference sequence). With 2 bases clipped from V and 4 bases from J, the junction kept 11 bases outside the gene matches. This CDR3 contains 15 residues. CDR3 nucleotides: TGTGCCTGGAGTTATAATTTCGGGACAGATTACGAGCAGTACTTC. Its translation is CAWSYNFGTDYEQYF.

This clonotype has at least ten counts. The rearrangement uses TRBV20-1 and TRBJ2-7, with D possibly called TRBD1 or TRBD2 (6 bases each). Per germline, CDR1 DFQATT and CDR2 SNEGSKA (reference sequence). The V gene lost 4 bases and the J gene lost 3 bases, with 13 bases spanning the gap. The CDR3 covers 13 residues. Written as DNA, the CDR3 is TGCAGTGCTAATACAGGGACTTACTACGAGCAGTACTTC. Protein product: CSANTGTYYEQYF.

At least ten counts were recorded for this clonotype. The gene calls are TRBV19 and TRBJ2-7; possibly TRBD1 for D (5 bases). The CDR3 is made up of 17 amino acids. Germline CDR1 reads LNHDA; CDR2 reads SQIVND (reference sequence). V gave up 4 bases and J gave up 2 bases, with 21 bases separating them. CDR3 loop: CASSTADFRGAPYEQYF. The DNA of the CDR3 is TGTGCCAGTAGTACCGCTGACTTTCGTGGGGCCCCCTACGAGCAGTACTTC.

This clonotype was picked up many times. The chain carries TRBV3-1 and TRBJ1-6, with 8 bases matching TRBD1. After removal of 4 bases from V and 7 bases from J, the junction contained 9 bases not matched to a gene. CDR1 and CDR2 (germline): LGHDT, YNNKEL (reference sequence). The length of the CDR3 is 16 residues. The DNA for the CDR3 is TGTGCCAGCAGCCCACGGACAGGGACTGGAAATTCACCCCTCCACTTT. It yields the protein CASSPRTGTGNSPLHF.

This clonotype has only a few counts. This chain uses TRBV29-1 with TRBJ2-3, with 13 bases lining up with TRBD2. The CDR3 is 13 amino acids. J lost 5 bases, V lost 6 bases, and 2 bases had no gene match. The germline gives CDR1 SQVTM, CDR2 ANQGSEA. CDR3 DNA: TGCAGCGTGGGGACTAGCGGGAAAGATACGCAGTATTTT. This encodes CSVGTSGKDTQYF.